The clone carrying this T cell receptor (beta chain) was seen many times. TCRdb redid the calling of the reads with MiXCR, one entry per CDR3 protein. In the table there are some 300,000 distinct CDR3 sequences, around 10% of which are singletons. This sample was included in a study of T cell repertoires in cytomegalovirus infection. V was shortened by 3 bases and J by 4 bases, with 12 bases between the two germline ends. The CDR3 covers 14 residues. The receptor was isolated from a human donor in good health (CMV status not recorded). Some clones in this sample may be carry-over from other donors' samples. The sequenced material came from PBMCs. The gene calls are TRBV12-3 or TRBV12-4 and TRBJ1-1, with D unresolved. CDR3 protein: CASSFLLLGTEAFF. The CDR3 coding sequence is TGTGCCAGCAGTTTCCTCTTGTTGGGCACTGAAGCTTTCTTT.